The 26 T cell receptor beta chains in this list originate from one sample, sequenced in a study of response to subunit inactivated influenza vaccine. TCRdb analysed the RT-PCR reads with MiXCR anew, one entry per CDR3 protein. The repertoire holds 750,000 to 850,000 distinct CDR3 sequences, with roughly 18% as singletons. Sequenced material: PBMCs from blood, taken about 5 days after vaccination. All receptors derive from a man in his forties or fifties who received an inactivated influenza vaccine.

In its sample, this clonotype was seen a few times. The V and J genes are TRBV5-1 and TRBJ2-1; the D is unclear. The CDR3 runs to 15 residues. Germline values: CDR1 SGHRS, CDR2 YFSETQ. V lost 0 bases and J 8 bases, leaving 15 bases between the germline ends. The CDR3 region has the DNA TGCGCCAGCAGCTTGGCTGGCCGGGCGAGTGATGAGCAGTTCTTC. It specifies CASSLAGRASDEQFF.

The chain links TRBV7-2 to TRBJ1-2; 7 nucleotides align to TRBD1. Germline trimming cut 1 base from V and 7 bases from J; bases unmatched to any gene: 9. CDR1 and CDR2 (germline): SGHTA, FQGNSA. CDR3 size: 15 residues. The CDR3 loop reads CASSLEFRGRGGYTF. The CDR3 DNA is TGTGCCAGCAGCTTAGAGTTTAGGGGGCGAGGTGGCTACACCTTC. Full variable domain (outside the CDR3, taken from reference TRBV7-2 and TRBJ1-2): GAGVSQSPSNKVTEKGKDVELRCDPISGHTALYWYRQSLGQGLEFLIYFQGNSAPDKSGLPSDRFSAERTGGSVSTLTIQRTQQEDSAVYLCASSLEFRGRGGYTFGSGTRLTVV.

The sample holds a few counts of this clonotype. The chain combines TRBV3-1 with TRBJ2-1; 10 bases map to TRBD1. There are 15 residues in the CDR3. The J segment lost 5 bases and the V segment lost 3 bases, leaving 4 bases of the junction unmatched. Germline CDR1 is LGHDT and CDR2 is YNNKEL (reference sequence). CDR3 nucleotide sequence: TGTGCCAGCAGCCACACCGGGACAGGGGACAATGAGCAGTTCTTC. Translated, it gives CASSHTGTGDNEQFF.

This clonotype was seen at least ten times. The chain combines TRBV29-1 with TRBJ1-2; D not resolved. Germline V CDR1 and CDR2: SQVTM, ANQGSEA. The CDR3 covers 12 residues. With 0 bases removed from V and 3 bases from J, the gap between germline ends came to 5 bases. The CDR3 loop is CSVEDLYYGYTF. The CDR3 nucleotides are TGCAGCGTTGAAGATCTTTACTATGGCTACACCTTC.

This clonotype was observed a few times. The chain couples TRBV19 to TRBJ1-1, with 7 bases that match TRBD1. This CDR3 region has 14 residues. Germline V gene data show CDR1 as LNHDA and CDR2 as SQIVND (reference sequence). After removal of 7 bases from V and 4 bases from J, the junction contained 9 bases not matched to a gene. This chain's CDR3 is CASTWDSGGTEAFF. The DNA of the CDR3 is TGTGCCAGTACCTGGGACAGCGGCGGCACTGAAGCTTTCTTT.

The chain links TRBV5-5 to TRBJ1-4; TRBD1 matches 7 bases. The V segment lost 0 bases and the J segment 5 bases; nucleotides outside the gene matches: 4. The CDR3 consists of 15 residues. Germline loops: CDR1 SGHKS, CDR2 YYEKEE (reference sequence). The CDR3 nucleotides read TGTGCCAGCAGCTTGGTCGCGACAGGGAATGAAAAACTGTTTTTT. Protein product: CASSLVATGNEKLFF.

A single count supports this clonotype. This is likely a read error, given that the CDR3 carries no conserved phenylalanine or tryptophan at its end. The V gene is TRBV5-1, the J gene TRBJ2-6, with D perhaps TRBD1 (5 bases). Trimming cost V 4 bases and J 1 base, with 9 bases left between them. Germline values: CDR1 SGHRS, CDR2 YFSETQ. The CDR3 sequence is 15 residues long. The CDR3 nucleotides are TGCGCCAGCAGCGTTCAGGGATCTGGGGCCAACGTCCTGACTATC. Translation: CASSVQGSGANVLTI.

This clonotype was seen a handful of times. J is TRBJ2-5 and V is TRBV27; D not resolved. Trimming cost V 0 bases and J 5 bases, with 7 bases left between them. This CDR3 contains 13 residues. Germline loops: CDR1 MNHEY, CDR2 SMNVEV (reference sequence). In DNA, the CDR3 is TGTGCCAGCAGTTTATCTAGCAGGGAGACCCAGTACTTC. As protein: CASSLSSRETQYF.

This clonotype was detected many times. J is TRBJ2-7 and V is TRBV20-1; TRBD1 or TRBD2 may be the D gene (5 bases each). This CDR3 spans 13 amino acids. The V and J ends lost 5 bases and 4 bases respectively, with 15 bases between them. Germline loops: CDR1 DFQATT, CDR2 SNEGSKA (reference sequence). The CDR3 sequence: CSASPGPVYEQYF. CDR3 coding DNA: TGCAGTGCTTCCCCGGGGCCGGTTTACGAGCAGTACTTC.

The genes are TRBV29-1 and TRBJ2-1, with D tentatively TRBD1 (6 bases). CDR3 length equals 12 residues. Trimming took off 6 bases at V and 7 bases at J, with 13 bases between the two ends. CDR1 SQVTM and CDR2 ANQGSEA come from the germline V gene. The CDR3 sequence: CSVLTGGNEQFF. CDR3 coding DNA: TGCAGCGTCCTGACAGGTGGGAATGAGCAGTTCTTC.

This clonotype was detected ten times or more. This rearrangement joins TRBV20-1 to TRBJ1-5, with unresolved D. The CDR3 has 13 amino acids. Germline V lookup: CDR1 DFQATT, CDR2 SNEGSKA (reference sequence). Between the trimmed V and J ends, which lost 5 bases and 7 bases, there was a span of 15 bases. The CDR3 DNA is TGCAGTGCTGTGGCGGAACTGGACCAGCCCCAGCATTTT. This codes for CSAVAELDQPQHF.

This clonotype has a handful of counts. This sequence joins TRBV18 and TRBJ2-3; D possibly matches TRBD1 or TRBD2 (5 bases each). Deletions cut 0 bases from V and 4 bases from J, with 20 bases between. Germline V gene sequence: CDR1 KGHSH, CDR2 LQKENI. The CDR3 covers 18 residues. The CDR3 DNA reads TGTGCCAGCTCACCACCTCTGCAGGGCGAGGGTAACGCAGATACGCAGTATTTT. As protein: CASSPPLQGEGNADTQYF. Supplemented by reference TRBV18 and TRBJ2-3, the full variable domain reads NAGVMQNPRHLVRRRGQEARLRCSPMKGHSHVYWYRQLPEEGLKFMVYLQKENIIDESGMPKERFSAEFPKEGPSILRIQQVVRGDSAAYFCASSPPLQGEGNADTQYFGPGTRLTVL.

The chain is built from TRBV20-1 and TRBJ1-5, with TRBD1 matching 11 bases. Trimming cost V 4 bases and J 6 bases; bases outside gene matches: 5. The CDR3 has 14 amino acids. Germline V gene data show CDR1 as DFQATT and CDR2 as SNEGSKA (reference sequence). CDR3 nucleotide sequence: TGCAGTGCTATTGGGACAGGGGGATCTCAGCCCCAGCATTTT. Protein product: CSAIGTGGSQPQHF.

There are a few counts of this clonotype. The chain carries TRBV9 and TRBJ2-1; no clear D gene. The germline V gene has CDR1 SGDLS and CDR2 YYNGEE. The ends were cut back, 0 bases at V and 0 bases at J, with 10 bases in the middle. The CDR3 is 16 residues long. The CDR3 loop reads CASSVDQRSSYNEQFF. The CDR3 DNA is TGTGCCAGCAGCGTAGATCAGCGAAGCTCCTACAATGAGCAGTTCTTC. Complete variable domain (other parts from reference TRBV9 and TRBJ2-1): DSGVTQTPKHLITATGQRVTLRCSPRSGDLSVYWYQQSLDQGLQFLIQYYNGEERAKGNILERFSAQQFPDLHSELNLSSLELGDSALYFCASSVDQRSSYNEQFFGPGTRLTVL.

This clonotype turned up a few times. The CDR3 nucleotides read TGCAGTGCTAGATCGTCGGGACTAGCGGGGGGCGGGTTCAATGAGCAGTTCTTC. It specifies CSARSSGLAGGGFNEQFF. J is TRBJ2-1 and V is TRBV20-1, with TRBD2 matching over 15 bases. Trimming removed 2 bases from V and 6 bases from J; junction bases left unmatched: 11. CDR1 is DFQATT and CDR2 is SNEGSKA in the germline V gene (reference sequence). This CDR3 is 18 amino acids long.

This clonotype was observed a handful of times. CDR3 sequence reads: CASSLTSEETQYF. The CDR3 DNA reads as TGTGCCAGCAGCTTGACTAGCGAGGAGACCCAGTACTTC. This chain uses TRBV13 with TRBJ2-5, with 8 bases identical to TRBD2. Germline V gene data show CDR1 as PRHDT and CDR2 as FYEKMQ (reference sequence). J gave up 5 bases and V 3 bases, and 2 bases lay outside the gene matches. The CDR3 covers 13 residues. Full variable domain (outside the CDR3, taken from reference TRBV13 and TRBJ2-5): AAGVIQSPRHLIKEKRETATLKCYPIPRHDTVYWYQQGPGQDPQFLISFYEKMQSDKGSIPDRFSAQQFSDYHSELNMSSLELGDSALYFCASSLTSEETQYFGPGTRLLVL.

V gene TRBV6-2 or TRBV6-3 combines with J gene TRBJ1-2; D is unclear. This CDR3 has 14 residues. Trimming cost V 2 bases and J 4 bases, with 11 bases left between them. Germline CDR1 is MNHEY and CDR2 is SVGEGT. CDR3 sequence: CASSYRREGYGYTF. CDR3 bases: TGTGCCAGCAGTTACCGACGGGAGGGCTATGGCTACACCTTC.

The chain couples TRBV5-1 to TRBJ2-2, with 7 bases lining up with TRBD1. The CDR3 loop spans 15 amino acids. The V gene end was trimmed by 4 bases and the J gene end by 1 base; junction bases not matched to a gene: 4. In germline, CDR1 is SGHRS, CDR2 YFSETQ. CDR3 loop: CASSIGDRNTGELFF. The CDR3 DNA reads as TGCGCCAGCAGCATAGGGGACAGGAACACCGGGGAGCTGTTTTTT.

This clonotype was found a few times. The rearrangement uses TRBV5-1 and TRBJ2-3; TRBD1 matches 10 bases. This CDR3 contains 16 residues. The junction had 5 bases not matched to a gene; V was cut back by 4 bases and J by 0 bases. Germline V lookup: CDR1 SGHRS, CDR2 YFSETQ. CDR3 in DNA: TGCGCCAGCAGCCCACCGGGACAGGGGAGCACAGATACGCAGTATTTT. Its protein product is CASSPPGQGSTDTQYF.

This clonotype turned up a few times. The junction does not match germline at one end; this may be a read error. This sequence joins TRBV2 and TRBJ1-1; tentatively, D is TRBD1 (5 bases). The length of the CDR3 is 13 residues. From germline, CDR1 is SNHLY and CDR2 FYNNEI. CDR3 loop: CASNEGVRTEAFF. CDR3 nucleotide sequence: TGTGCCAGCAATGAAGGGGTCAGAACTGAAGCTTTCTTT.

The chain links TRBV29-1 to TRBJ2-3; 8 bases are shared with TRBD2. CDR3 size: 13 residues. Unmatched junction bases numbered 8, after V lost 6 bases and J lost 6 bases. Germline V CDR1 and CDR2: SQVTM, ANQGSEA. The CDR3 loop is CSVTPGLGDTQYF. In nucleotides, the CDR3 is TGCAGCGTGACCCCGGGACTAGGCGATACGCAGTATTTT.

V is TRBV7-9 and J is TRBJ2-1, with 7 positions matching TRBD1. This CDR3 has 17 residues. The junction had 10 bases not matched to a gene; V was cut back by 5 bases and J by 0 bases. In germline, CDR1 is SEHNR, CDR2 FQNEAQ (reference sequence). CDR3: CASSIIQQGNSYNEQFF. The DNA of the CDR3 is TGTGCCAGCAGCATAATCCAACAGGGGAACTCCTACAATGAGCAGTTCTTC.

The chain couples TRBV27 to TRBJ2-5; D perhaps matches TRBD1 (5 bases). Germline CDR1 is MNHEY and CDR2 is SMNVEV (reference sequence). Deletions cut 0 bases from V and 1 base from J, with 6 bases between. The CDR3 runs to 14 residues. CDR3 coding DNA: TGTGCCAGCAGTTTATCACAGGCCCAAGAGACCCAGTACTTC. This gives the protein CASSLSQAQETQYF.

The DNA of the CDR3 is TGCAGTGGTGCCGGGAGCGGGAGTACAGATACGCAGTATTTT. It codes for CSGAGSGSTDTQYF. V gene TRBV20-1 combines with J gene TRBJ2-3; 8 bases map to TRBD2. The CDR3 is made up of 14 amino acids. Germline CDR1 and CDR2: DFQATT and SNEGSKA (reference sequence). V shed 7 bases and J 3 bases; nucleotides not matched to a gene: 9.

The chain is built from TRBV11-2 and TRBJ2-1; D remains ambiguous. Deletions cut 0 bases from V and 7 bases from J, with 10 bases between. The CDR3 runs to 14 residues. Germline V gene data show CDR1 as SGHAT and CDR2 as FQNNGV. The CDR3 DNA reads TGTGCCAGCAGCTTAGATCGGTGGGGTAATGAGCAGTTCTTC. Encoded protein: CASSLDRWGNEQFF. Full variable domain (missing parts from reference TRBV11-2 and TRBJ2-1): EAGVAQSPRYKIIEKRQSVAFWCNPISGHATLYWYQQILGQGPKLLIQFQNNGVVDDSQLPKDRFSAERLKGVDSTLKIQPAKLEDSAVYLCASSLDRWGNEQFFGPGTRLTVL.

DNA of the CDR3: TGTGCCAGCAGTAGGGAGACGGTGAACACTGAAGCTTTCTTT. Its translation: CASSRETVNTEAFF. The genes are TRBV6-1 and TRBJ1-1; no clear D gene. Trimming cost V 5 bases and J 0 bases, with 10 bases left between them. The CDR3 length is 14 residues. CDR1 and CDR2 (germline): MNHNS, SASEGT.